The clone carrying this T cell receptor beta chain has just a few counts. The CDR3 contains 14 residues. V gave up 6 bases and J gave up 0 bases, with 12 bases separating them. In germline, CDR1 is MDHEN, CDR2 SYDVKM. The source of the sample is a study of glioma-infiltrating T cells. Across the whole study: Before surgery, glioma patients received dexamethasone for at most six days. Blood libraries targeted about 4- to 11-fold coverage of about one million T cells.

Using RNA template, CDR3s of TCR alpha and beta were amplified with iRepertoire arm-PCR. One-step reverse transcription and amplification started from around 100-400 ng of tissue mRNA or PBMC total RNA. MiXCR, run by TCRdb on the multiplex PCR reads, gives a single entry per CDR3 protein. The data show about 380,000 distinct CDR3 sequences, with roughly 41% seen just once and 9.5% to 15% held by the top ten. This clonotype was sampled from a human donor with low-grade glioma or glioblastoma, undergoing nonglioma brain surgery, or in good health (not recorded which). The specimen was glioma tissue, nonneoplastic brain tissue, or PBMCs (not recorded which). This sequence joins TRBV28 and TRBJ2-7, with TRBD2 as a possible D gene (6 bases). CDR3 in amino acids: CASSRGMNSYEQYF. DNA of the CDR3: TGTGCCAGCAGCCGCGGGATGAACTCCTACGAGCAGTACTTC.